A single T cell receptor (beta chain) is shown here with its context. Its target is unknown. Being one base from a much bigger clone, this may be a read error. Libraries were made from TCR beta cDNA, and they carried unique molecular identifiers. Each CDR3 protein gets one entry after TCRdb re-called the PCR reads with MiXCR. Of approximately 250,000 distinct CDR3 sequences in the sample, 30% to 45% were seen once. The CDR3 is 15 residues long. Germline CDR1 MNHNS, CDR2 SASEGT. J lost 2 bases, V lost 8 bases, and 9 bases had no gene match. The source of the sample is a study of post-analysis software for immune sequencing data. Study background: Relapsing-remitting, secondary progressive and progressive-relapsing courses of multiple sclerosis were included.

Study findings and constraints: Multiple sclerosis was associated with a significant reduction in normalized Chao1 diversity relative to controls. Patients showed TRBV5-6, TRBV5-1 and TRBV20-1 among roughly 5 TRBV segments more frequent than in controls. F-measure co-clustering was strong for batch-matched samples.

The sequenced material came from blood. This TCR was sampled from a girl aged 10 to 17 with multiple sclerosis. The chain joins TRBV6-1 to TRBJ2-1, with TRBD1 matching over 7 bases. CDR3 sequence: CASSSTGAPYNEQFF. In DNA, the CDR3 is TGTGCCAGCTCCTCTACAGGGGCTCCCTACAATGAGCAGTTCTTC.